These 12 T cell receptor beta chains were all obtained from the same sample, sequenced in a study of siplizumab effects on memory and regulatory T cells. Some clones are missing from TCRdb's copy, which holds only in-frame ones; the method was immunoSEQ multiplex PCR. In the table there are 100,000 or so clones, about 92% of which are singletons. Material for sequencing was CD4+ T cells sorted from blood. All receptors derive from a human donor in good health.

Here the CDR3 reads CAWSVLRMTGELFF. The CDR3 coding sequence is TGTGCCTGGAGTGTACTCAGAATGACCGGGGAGCTGTTTTTT. The chain employs TRBV30 and TRBJ2-2; no clear D. The germline CDR1 and CDR2 sequences are GTSNPN and SVGIG (reference sequence). CDR3 size: 14 residues. Trimming left V 0 bases short and J 5 bases short, with 10 bases between.

This sequence joins TRBV2 and TRBJ2-5, with TRBD1 as a possible D gene (6 bases). This CDR3 contains 15 residues. The V and J ends lost 6 bases and 1 base respectively, with 15 bases between them. Germline V gene lookup returns CDR1 SNHLY and CDR2 FYNNEI. The CDR3 nucleotides read TGTGCCAGCAGAGCCCTAACAGGGTTCCAAGAGACCCAGTACTTC. Translation gives CASRALTGFQETQYF. The variable domain in full, completed from reference TRBV2 and TRBJ2-5, reads EPEVTQTPSHQVTQMGQEVILRCVPISNHLYFYWYRQILGQKVEFLVSFYNNEISEKSEIFDDQFSVERPDGSNFTLKIRSTKLEDSAMYFCASRALTGFQETQYFGPGTRLLVL.

This rearrangement joins TRBV6-4 to TRBJ1-2; 8 nucleotides agree with TRBD1. CDR1 is MRHNA and CDR2 is SNTAGT in the germline V gene. The ends lost 0 bases at V and 6 bases at J; junction bases unmatched: 3. The CDR3 has 14 amino acids. Written as DNA, the CDR3 is TGTGCCAGCAGTGACTCCAGGACAGGGAATGGCTACACCTTC. This gives the protein CASSDSRTGNGYTF.

This chain connects TRBV19 to TRBJ2-7, with TRBD1 identical over 7 bases. V lost 1 base, J lost 2 bases, and 5 bases stayed unmatched. The germline V gene has CDR1 LNHDA and CDR2 SQIVND (reference sequence). The CDR3 runs 15 residues. The CDR3 DNA is TGTGCCAGTAGTATAGGGACAGGAATCGCCTACGAGCAGTACTTC. Translation: CASSIGTGIAYEQYF.

This chain connects TRBV2 to TRBJ1-1, with a tentative D call TRBD1 (5 bases). Trimming left V 3 bases short and J 2 bases short, with 10 bases between. Germline assignment: CDR1 SNHLY and CDR2 FYNNEI. The CDR3 sequence is 14 residues long. CDR3 sequence reads: CASSERQGNTEAFF. CDR3 in DNA: TGTGCCAGCAGTGAGCGGCAGGGTAACACTGAAGCTTTCTTT.

The chain links TRBV6-5 to TRBJ1-4, with 8 bases matching TRBD1. The J segment lost 7 bases and the V segment lost 2 bases, leaving 9 bases of the junction unmatched. From germline, CDR1 is MNHEY and CDR2 SVGAGI. This CDR3 contains 16 residues. CDR3: CASSYLTDRGGEKLFF. CDR3 bases: TGTGCCAGCAGTTACCTTACCGACAGGGGTGGTGAAAAACTGTTTTTT.

The chain joins TRBV6-6 to TRBJ2-2; D call uncertain. The CDR3 runs 14 residues. V lost 5 bases to trimming and J lost 2 bases, with 9 bases between them. Germline V gives CDR1 MNHNY, CDR2 SVGAGI (reference sequence). The CDR3 sequence: CASSRNGNTGELFF. In DNA form, the CDR3 reads TGTGCCAGCAGTCGGAACGGAAACACCGGGGAGCTGTTTTTT.

The V call is TRBV14, the J call TRBJ2-7; D perhaps matches TRBD1 (5 bases). Trimming left V 1 base short and J 4 bases short, with 14 bases between. The CDR3 is made up of 15 amino acids. Germline CDR1 SGHDN, CDR2 FVKESK. CDR3 bases: TGTGCCAGCAGCCAAGGCTTAGGGGTTAAGTACGAGCAGTACTTC. Translating it yields CASSQGLGVKYEQYF.

The chain joins TRBV4-1 to TRBJ1-1; weak D call: TRBD1 (6 bases). This CDR3 is built from 15 residues. In germline, CDR1 is MGHRA, CDR2 YSYEKL. V shed 5 bases and J shed 1 base, with 14 bases lying between them. The DNA of the CDR3 is TGCGCCAGCAGCTCCCCGGGACAAGGGAACACTGAAGCTTTCTTT. It is translated as CASSSPGQGNTEAFF.

The gene calls are TRBV15 and TRBJ1-1; D uncertain. CDR1 is LNHNV, CDR2 YYDKDF, per germline (reference sequence). This CDR3 region has 14 residues. V lost 0 bases to trimming and J lost 0 bases, with 5 bases between them. Here the CDR3 reads CATSRDYLNTEAFF. CDR3 DNA sequence: TGTGCCACCAGCAGAGATTATCTGAACACTGAAGCTTTCTTT.

A single count supports this clone. V usage is TRBV2 and J usage is TRBJ1-5, with a possible D match to TRBD1 (5 bases). CDR1 is SNHLY and CDR2 is FYNNEI in the germline V gene. The CDR3 runs to 18 residues. V lost 4 bases, J lost 0 bases, and 19 bases lay in between. CDR3 sequence: CASSVPGGDRISNQPQHF. CDR3 in DNA: TGTGCCAGCAGTGTACCTGGTGGGGACCGGATTAGCAATCAGCCCCAGCATTTT.

The J gene is TRBJ2-1, the V gene TRBV7-3; 10 positions match TRBD2. The CDR3 is 15 residues long. With V trimmed by 5 bases and J by 4 bases, 5 bases remained unmatched. Germline V gene sequence: CDR1 SGHTA, CDR2 FQGTGA. CDR3 DNA sequence: TGTGCCAGCAGCCCGACTAGCGGGTCATACAATGAGCAGTTCTTC. It yields the protein CASSPTSGSYNEQFF. Supplemented by reference TRBV7-3 and TRBJ2-1, the full variable domain reads GAGVSQTPSNKVTEKGKYVELRCDPISGHTALYWYRQSLGQGPEFLIYFQGTGAADDSGLPNDRFFAVRPEGSVSTLKIQRTERGDSAVYLCASSPTSGSYNEQFFGPGTRLTVL.